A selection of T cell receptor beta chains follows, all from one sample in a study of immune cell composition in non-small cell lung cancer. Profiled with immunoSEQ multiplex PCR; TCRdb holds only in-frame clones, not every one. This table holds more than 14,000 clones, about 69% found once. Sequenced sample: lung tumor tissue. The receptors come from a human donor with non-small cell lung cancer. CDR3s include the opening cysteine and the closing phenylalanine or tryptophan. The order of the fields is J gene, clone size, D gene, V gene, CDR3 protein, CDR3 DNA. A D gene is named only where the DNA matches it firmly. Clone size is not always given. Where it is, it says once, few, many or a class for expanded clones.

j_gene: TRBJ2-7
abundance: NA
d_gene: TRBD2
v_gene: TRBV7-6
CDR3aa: CASSPDLTSGYEQYF
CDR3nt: TGTGCCAGCAGCCCCGATCTTACTAGCGGCTACGAGCAGTACTTC

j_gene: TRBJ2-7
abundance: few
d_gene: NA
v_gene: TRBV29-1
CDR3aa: CSVVRGSYEQYF
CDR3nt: TGCAGCGTTGTCCGGGGATCCTACGAGCAGTACTTC

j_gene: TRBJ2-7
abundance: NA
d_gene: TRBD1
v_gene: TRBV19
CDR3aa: CASSIADRGYEQYF
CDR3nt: TGTGCCAGTAGTATAGCGGACAGGGGCTACGAGCAGTACTTC

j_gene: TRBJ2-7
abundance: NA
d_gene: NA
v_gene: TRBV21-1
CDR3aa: CASSFGTERARGYYEQYF
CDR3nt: TGTGCCAGCAGCTTCGGGACAGAGAGGGCCCGGGGCTACTACGAGCAGTACTTC

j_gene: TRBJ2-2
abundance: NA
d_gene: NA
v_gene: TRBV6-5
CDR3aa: CASSRGNTGELFF
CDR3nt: TGTGCCAGCAGCCGGGGGAACACCGGGGAGCTGTTTTTT

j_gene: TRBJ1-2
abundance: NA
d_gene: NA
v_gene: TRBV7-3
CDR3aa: CASSGNSNYGYTF
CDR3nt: TGTGCCAGCAGCGGCAACAGTAACTATGGCTACACCTTC

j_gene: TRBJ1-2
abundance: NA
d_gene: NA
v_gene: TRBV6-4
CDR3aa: CASSDTPQDPFYGYTF
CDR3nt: TGTGCCAGCAGTGACACCCCCCAGGATCCGTTCTATGGCTACACCTTC

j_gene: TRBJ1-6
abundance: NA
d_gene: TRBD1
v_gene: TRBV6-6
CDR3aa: CASSYSQGGNSPLHF
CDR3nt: TGTGCCAGCAGTTACTCCCAGGGGGGAAATTCACCCCTCCACTTT

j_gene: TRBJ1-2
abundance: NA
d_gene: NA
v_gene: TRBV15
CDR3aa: CATSRAITGTYYGYTF
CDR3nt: TGTGCCACCAGCAGGGCTATTACCGGGACATACTATGGCTACACCTTC

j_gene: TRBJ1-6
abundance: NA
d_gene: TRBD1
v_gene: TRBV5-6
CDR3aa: CASSWLTSTGGVRSPLHF
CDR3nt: TGTGCCAGCAGCTGGTTGACCTCAACAGGGGGCGTTAGATCACCCCTCCACTTT

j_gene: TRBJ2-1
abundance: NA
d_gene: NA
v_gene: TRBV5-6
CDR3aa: CASSFYDSAPSNEQFF
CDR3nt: TGTGCCAGCAGCTTCTACGACAGCGCCCCAAGCAATGAGCAGTTCTTC

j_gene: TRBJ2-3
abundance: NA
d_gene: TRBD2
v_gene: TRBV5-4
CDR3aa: CASSSTAGLAGRDTQYF
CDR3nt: TGTGCCAGCAGCTCAACCGCGGGACTAGCGGGGCGAGATACGCAGTATTTT

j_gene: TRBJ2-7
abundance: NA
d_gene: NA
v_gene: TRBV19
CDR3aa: CASSTQGRGYEQYF
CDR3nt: TGTGCCAGTAGTACCCAGGGGAGGGGGTACGAGCAGTACTTC

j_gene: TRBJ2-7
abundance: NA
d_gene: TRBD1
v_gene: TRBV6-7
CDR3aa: CASSYWRGTGVVCEQYF
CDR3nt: TGTGCCAGCAGTTACTGGCGCGGGACAGGGGTAGTTTGCGAGCAGTACTTC

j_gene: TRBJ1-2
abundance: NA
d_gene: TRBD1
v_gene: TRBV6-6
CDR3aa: CASSETGQGIGGYTF
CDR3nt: TGTGCCAGCAGCGAAACGGGACAGGGAATCGGTGGCTACACCTTC

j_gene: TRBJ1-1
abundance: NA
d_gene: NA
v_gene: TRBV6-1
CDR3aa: CASSLSTEAFF
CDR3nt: TGTGCCAGCAGCCTGAGCACTGAAGCTTTCTTT

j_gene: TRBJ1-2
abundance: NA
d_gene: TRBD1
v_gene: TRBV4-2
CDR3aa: CASSQASQGVEGYTF
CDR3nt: TGTGCCAGCAGCCAAGCGTCTCAGGGGGTGGAAGGCTACACCTTC

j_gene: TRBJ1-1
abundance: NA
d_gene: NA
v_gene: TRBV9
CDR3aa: CASSIQGGTTEAFF
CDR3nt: TGTGCCAGCAGCATCCAGGGAGGGACCACTGAAGCTTTCTTT

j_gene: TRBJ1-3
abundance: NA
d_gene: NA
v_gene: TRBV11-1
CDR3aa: CASSLTTELSGNTIYF
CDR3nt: TGTGCCAGCAGCTTGACCACGGAGTTATCTGGAAACACCATATATTTT

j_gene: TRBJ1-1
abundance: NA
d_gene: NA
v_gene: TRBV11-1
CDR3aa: CASSLVGPTEAFF
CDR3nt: TGTGCCAGCAGCTTAGTTGGCCCCACTGAAGCTTTCTTT

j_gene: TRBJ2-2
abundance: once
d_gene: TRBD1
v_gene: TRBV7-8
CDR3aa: CASSLVGQSGTGELFF
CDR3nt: TGTGCCAGCAGCTTAGTGGGACAGTCGGGCACCGGGGAGCTGTTTTTT

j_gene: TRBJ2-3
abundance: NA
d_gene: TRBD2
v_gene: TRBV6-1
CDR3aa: CASSEYGASGGTDTQYF
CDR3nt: TGTGCCAGCAGTGAATATGGGGCTAGCGGGGGCACAGATACGCAGTATTTT

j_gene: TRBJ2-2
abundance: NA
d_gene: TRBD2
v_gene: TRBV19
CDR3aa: CASSGLGGVSAGELFF
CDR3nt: TGTGCCAGTAGTGGGCTTGGGGGGGTCAGTGCCGGGGAGCTGTTTTTT